This TCR beta chain was retrieved from a study of shared clonotypes between healthy human individuals. Points from the study as a whole: Sampling covered nothing but blood. Tissue TCR repertoires likely differ from those found in blood.

The study drew its donors from healthy HIV-negative adults without recent acute infections or vaccinations. Every one of the donors was a Caucasian adult that lived in Nashville, Tennessee. Approximately 87 million PBMCs went into genomic DNA for unsorted samples. The protocol was immunoSEQ multiplex PCR, while the TCRdb copy is restricted to in-frame clones and leaves out a portion. The data contain some 470,000 clones, over 65% of them singletons. Details on this clone: The antigen is unknown.

The CDR3 is 15 residues long. Looked up from germline, CDR1 is SEHNR and CDR2 is FQNEAQ (reference sequence). Trimming shortened V by 1 base and J by 5 bases, and 11 bases separated the two germline ends. Material for sequencing was PBMCs. This receptor was identified in a woman between 40 and 55 years old in good health. Some clones in this sample may be carry-over from other donors' samples. This chain connects TRBV7-9 to TRBJ2-2; a possible D gene is TRBD1 (5 bases). The CDR3 protein is CASSLGQGRTGELFF. In DNA form, the CDR3 reads TGTGCCAGCAGCTTAGGGCAGGGTCGGACCGGGGAGCTGTTTTTT.